Listed below are T cell receptor beta chains from one sample, sequenced in a study of OX40 agonist ivuxolimab in advanced cancers. Clones were sequenced by immunoSEQ multiplex PCR, and TCRdb holds only the in-frame ones, with some missing. The sample gives 75,000 to 100,000 clones, approximately 80% of which show up once; 4.5% to 5.5% is in the top ten. This material consisted of CD4+ or CD8+ T cells sorted from blood, taken in a trial of the OX40 agonist ivuxolimab. Receptors originate from an adult with an advanced solid tumor such as melanoma, head and neck, liver or kidney cancer. The CDR3 runs from the conserved cysteine through the conserved F or W. The D gene is left open where the match is weak. The size entry is marked missing in some rows and otherwise reads once, few, many or a size class.

V gene	D gene	clone size	J gene	CDR3 protein	CDR3 DNA
TRBV11-1	-	-	TRBJ1-5	CASSRTPNQPQHF	TGTGCCAGCAGCCGGACACCTAATCAGCCCCAGCATTTT
TRBV25-1	-	-	TRBJ2-1	CASSEQGWGSYNEQFF	TGTGCCAGCAGTGAACAGGGGTGGGGCTCCTACAATGAGCAGTTCTTC
TRBV5-4	TRBD2	-	TRBJ2-1	CASSSISGGYNEQFF	TGTGCCAGCAGCTCCATTAGCGGGGGGTACAATGAGCAGTTCTTC
TRBV2	-	few	TRBJ2-3	CASSEWVAYTDTQYF	TGTGCCAGCAGTGAATGGGTAGCGTACACAGATACGCAGTATTTT
TRBV7-9	TRBD1	-	TRBJ1-5	CASSQPSGQGEKEPQHF	TGTGCCAGCAGCCAACCAAGTGGACAGGGGGAAAAAGAGCCCCAGCATTTT
TRBV6-1	-	-	TRBJ2-7	CASSEVGQTLSYEQYF	TGTGCCAGCAGTGAGGTAGGACAGACCTTATCCTACGAGCAGTACTTC
TRBV5-8	-	-	TRBJ1-1	CASSPLGWTEAFF	TGTGCCAGCAGCCCCCTAGGATGGACTGAAGCTTTCTTT
TRBV5-1	-	-	TRBJ1-1	CASSTGYGTEAFF	TGCGCCAGCTCGACAGGATACGGCACTGAAGCTTTCTTT
TRBV5-1	TRBD1	few	TRBJ1-2	CASSPGQGSYGYTF	TGCGCCAGCAGCCCAGGACAGGGGAGCTATGGCTACACCTTC
TRBV6-4	TRBD2	-	TRBJ2-2	CASSGGRGETGELFF	TGTGCCAGCAGCGGAGGACGGGGGGAAACCGGGGAGCTGTTTTTT
TRBV15	-	-	TRBJ1-2	CATRPGLPLGGYTF	TGTGCCACCAGGCCGGGACTCCCCCTGGGTGGCTACACCTTC
TRBV10-3	-	-	TRBJ2-3	CAIATPSTDTQYF	TGTGCCATCGCGACCCCTAGCACAGATACGCAGTATTTT
TRBV7-8	TRBD2	-	TRBJ2-6	CASSFYRILAGGLSGANALTF	TGTGCCAGCAGCTTTTATCGGATCCTAGCGGGGGGCCTCTCTGGGGCCAACGCCCTGACTTTC
TRBV10-1	-	once	TRBJ2-2	CASRGGTSGSNTGELFF	TGCGCCAGCCGAGGGGGCACTAGCGGCAGTAACACCGGGGAGCTGTTTTTT
TRBV6-1	-	-	TRBJ1-5	CASSVPRPGGAGNQPQHF	TGTGCCAGCAGTGTACCCCGCCCGGGAGGGGCTGGCAATCAGCCCCAGCATTTT
TRBV20-1	-	-	TRBJ1-1	CSAPSAFF	TGCAGTGCTCCGTCAGCTTTCTTT
TRBV5-4	-	once	TRBJ2-3	CASSLTSTDTQYF	TGTGCCAGCAGCTTAACTAGCACAGATACGCAGTATTTT
TRBV6-1	TRBD1	-	TRBJ1-5	CASSGLGGGRGNQPQHF	TGTGCCAGCAGTGGCCTCGGAGGGGGCCGAGGCAATCAGCCCCAGCATTTT
TRBV15	TRBD2	-	TRBJ2-5	CATSRDWRAGGPQETQYF	TGTGCCACCAGCAGAGATTGGCGAGCGGGAGGCCCACAAGAGACCCAGTACTTC
TRBV6-1	-	-	TRBJ2-6	CASAITSGANVLTF	TGTGCCAGCGCCATAACCTCTGGGGCCAACGTCCTGACTTTC
TRBV19	-	-	TRBJ2-6	CASTDEGLTSGANVLTF	TGTGCCAGTACCGATGAGGGACTGACCTCTGGGGCCAACGTCCTGACTTTC
TRBV9	-	-	TRBJ2-1	CASSVARGSRGEQFF	TGTGCCAGCAGCGTAGCGAGGGGGAGCAGGGGCGAGCAGTTCTTC
TRBV5-1	TRBD2	many	TRBJ2-7	CASSLRAGVGEQYF	TGCGCCAGCAGCTTGCGAGCGGGAGTTGGGGAGCAGTACTTC
TRBV6-5	-	-	TRBJ2-7	CASTGPYEQYF	TGTGCCAGCACCGGACCCTACGAGCAGTACTTC
TRBV5-1	-	-	TRBJ2-1	CASSAPQDNSYNEQFF	TGCGCCAGCAGCGCCCCCCAGGACAACTCCTACAATGAGCAGTTCTTC
TRBV19	-	-	TRBJ1-1	CASTDPGPGWGAFF	TGTGCCAGTACCGATCCGGGGCCAGGTTGGGGAGCTTTCTTT
TRBV30	TRBD1	few	TRBJ1-4	CAYTGQANEKLFF	TGTGCCTACACGGGACAGGCTAATGAAAAACTGTTTTTT
TRBV30	-	-	TRBJ1-5	CAWSVGGFSNQPQHF	TGTGCCTGGAGTGTTGGAGGATTTAGCAATCAGCCCCAGCATTTT
TRBV19	TRBD2	-	TRBJ2-3	CASSLSGTSGRASSTDTQYF	TGTGCCAGTAGTCTTTCCGGGACTAGCGGGAGGGCCTCTAGCACAGATACGCAGTATTTT
TRBV27	-	-	TRBJ2-5	CASRGETQYF	TGTGCCAGCAGAGGAGAGACCCAGTACTTC
TRBV5-1	-	-	TRBJ1-1	CASSWALNTEAFF	TGCGCCAGCAGCTGGGCCTTGAACACTGAAGCTTTCTTT
TRBV11-1	TRBD2	-	TRBJ2-2	CASSLVRGAGELFF	TGTGCCAGCAGCTTAGTACGGGGGGCCGGGGAGCTGTTTTTT
TRBV7-2	-	-	TRBJ2-7	CASSLGGPGGATYEQYF	TGTGCCAGCAGCTTAGGGGGGCCGGGGGGAGCCACCTACGAGCAGTACTTC
TRBV11-3	-	once	TRBJ1-5	CASGTIRGVGNQPQHF	TGTGCCAGCGGAACAATCCGGGGGGTTGGCAATCAGCCCCAGCATTTT
TRBV5-6	TRBD1	-	TRBJ1-2	CASSLGTGPNYGYTF	TGTGCCAGCAGCTTGGGGACAGGACCTAACTATGGCTACACCTTC
TRBV7-9	-	-	TRBJ1-2	CASSLSTGYYGYTF	TGTGCCAGCAGCTTATCTACAGGGTACTATGGCTACACCTTC
TRBV19	-	few	TRBJ2-7	CASREGGEQYF	TGTGCCAGTCGAGAAGGGGGCGAGCAGTACTTC
TRBV27	-	once	TRBJ1-1	CASSPRGNGAEAFF	TGTGCCAGCAGTCCCCGGGGCAACGGGGCTGAAGCTTTCTTT
TRBV5-1	TRBD2	-	TRBJ2-3	CASSPISSGGASDTQYF	TGCGCCAGCAGCCCTATTAGCTCGGGAGGGGCGTCAGATACGCAGTATTTT
TRBV18	-	-	TRBJ1-4	CASSLRLNEKLFF	TGTGCCAGCTCACTCAGGCTTAATGAAAAACTGTTTTTT
TRBV7-9	-	-	TRBJ2-7	CASSLGGRLPHEQYF	TGTGCCAGCAGCTTAGGGGGGAGGCTTCCCCACGAGCAGTACTTC
TRBV7-9	-	-	TRBJ2-3	CASSSQTVNTQYF	TGTGCCAGCAGCTCCCAGACAGTCAATACGCAGTATTTT
TRBV7-3	TRBD2	-	TRBJ2-3	CASSLTGLAWYF	TGTGCCAGCAGCTTGACCGGACTAGCGTGGTATTTT
TRBV19	TRBD1	-	TRBJ2-7	CASSTRGPGDRGTHEQYF	TGTGCCAGTAGTACGCGGGGGCCGGGGGACAGGGGGACCCACGAGCAGTACTTC
TRBV23-1	-	few	TRBJ1-5	CASSQRYSNQPQHF	TGCGCCAGCAGTCAACGCTATAGCAATCAGCCCCAGCATTTT
TRBV7-2	-	-	TRBJ2-7	CASSSYSYEQYF	TGTGCCAGCAGCTCATATTCCTACGAGCAGTACTTC
TRBV5-1	TRBD2	-	TRBJ2-1	CASSWSPSGSYNEQFF	TGCGCCAGCAGCTGGAGCCCTAGCGGCTCCTACAATGAGCAGTTCTTC
TRBV6-1	TRBD2	-	TRBJ2-3	CASSEGLAGGRNTQYF	TGTGCCAGCAGTGAAGGGTTAGCGGGGGGGCGGAATACGCAGTATTTT
TRBV10-3	TRBD1	-	TRBJ1-2	CAIRPGQGNGYTF	TGTGCCATCAGACCGGGACAGGGGAATGGCTACACCTTC
TRBV18	-	-	TRBJ2-3	CASSQGRGPDTQYF	TGTGCCAGCTCACAGGGGAGGGGGCCAGATACGCAGTATTTT
TRBV19	-	-	TRBJ1-2	CASSPMTENYGYTF	TGTGCCAGTAGTCCCATGACAGAGAACTATGGCTACACCTTC
TRBV11-3	TRBD2	-	TRBJ2-2	CASSSGTNTGELFF	TGTGCCAGCAGCAGCGGGACTAACACCGGGGAGCTGTTTTTT
TRBV29-1	TRBD1	-	TRBJ2-1	CSVTGEWSYNEQFF	TGCAGCGTGACAGGGGAATGGTCCTACAATGAGCAGTTCTTC
TRBV4-1	TRBD2	-	TRBJ2-3	CASSQTTSGRTSDTQYF	TGCGCCAGCAGCCAGACGACTAGCGGGAGAACCAGCGATACGCAGTATTTT
TRBV5-1	TRBD1	once	TRBJ2-7	CASSTGQGLGEQYF	TGCGCCAGCAGCACGGGACAGGGGCTGGGGGAGCAGTACTTC
TRBV6-5	-	-	TRBJ1-2	CASSREAGVNGYTF	TGTGCCAGCAGCCGGGAGGCGGGAGTTAATGGCTACACCTTC
TRBV6-1	-	-	TRBJ2-1	CASSRATYNEQFF	TGTGCCAGCAGTCGGGCCACATACAATGAGCAGTTCTTC
TRBV29-1	-	-	TRBJ2-1	CSVAMTSYNEQFF	TGCAGCGTTGCTATGACTAGTTACAATGAGCAGTTCTTC
TRBV6-5	-	-	TRBJ1-4	CASSPRGSNEKLFF	TGTGCCAGCAGTCCTAGGGGTTCTAATGAAAAACTGTTTTTT
TRBV7-9	-	-	TRBJ1-1	CASSRGQNTEAFF	TGTGCCAGCAGCCGCGGGCAGAACACTGAAGCTTTCTTT